The clone carrying this T cell receptor (beta chain) was counted once. The data were obtained in a study of blood T cell repertoires in COVID-19. This CDR3 has 14 amino acids. Germline CDR1 reads SGHNT; CDR2 reads YYREEE (reference sequence). Trimming cost V 0 bases and J 0 bases, with 5 bases left between them. Generated by immunoSEQ multiplex PCR, the TCRdb table keeps only in-frame clones and is missing some. Of over 65,000 clones in the sample, 86% are singletons; the top ten hold around 6%. The TCR was taken from a man older than 75 with COVID-19, enrolled during active disease. Material: peripheral blood. The rearrangement uses TRBV5-4 and TRBJ2-3; D not certain. The CDR3 DNA reads as TGTGCCAGCAGCTTGGCGACTAGCACAGATACGCAGTATTTT. Protein: CASSLATSTDTQYF.